This TCR beta chain was found in a study of cytomegalovirus exposure and HLA in healthy donors. This clone was counted between two and nine times. Antigen: not known. Study-wide results and limits: The classifier reportedly diagnosed cytomegalovirus status with high specificity and sensitivity. For TCR beta chains, V- and J-gene trimming was later linked to a missense DCLRE1C variant. It was likely that a cluster of highly shared sequence variants was a sequencing artifact.

This CDR3 is built from 12 residues. Germline V lookup: CDR1 SQVTM, CDR2 ANQGSEA. V gave up 4 bases and J gave up 2 bases, with 9 bases separating them. The PCR was carried out with 60 Vbeta primers and 13 Jbeta primers. The authors' processing: In a later analysis, of tens of millions of unique beta chains, 9 million to 11 million appeared in at least two donors. The assay was immunoSEQ multiplex PCR, and TCRdb's table has in-frame clones only and misses some. That table furnishes V, J and clone size, whereas the DNA furnished D and trimming. The sample includes some 93,000 clones, roughly a tenth of them seen just once.

This clonotype originated in a man aged 50 to 59 in good health and CMV-seropositive. The V and J genes are TRBV29-1 and TRBJ2-7; a weak D match, TRBD1 (6 bases). Sequencing was carried out using PBMCs. The CDR3 region is CSVGDTPYEQYF. CDR3 DNA: TGCAGCGTTGGGGACACCCCCTACGAGCAGTACTTC.